This passage covers 2 T cell receptor beta chains from one sample sequenced in a study of identical twins. MiXCR, applied by TCRdb to the 5' RACE reads, yields one record per CDR3 protein. The sample shows approximately 410,000 distinct CDR3 sequences, 15% to 20% of them seen only once. Sequenced input: naive T cells sorted from blood. The origin of the receptors is a man between 45 and 60 years old in good health.

The genes are TRBV12-3 or TRBV12-4 and TRBJ2-5; 8 nucleotides match TRBD2. The CDR3 runs to 16 residues. Trimming at V came to 1 base and at J to 4 bases, leaving 8 bases not matched to a gene. The CDR3 nucleotides read TGTGCCAGCAGTTTAGAGGGACTAGGCGCGCGAGAGACCCAGTACTTC. It encodes CASSLEGLGARETQYF.

This clonotype appeared a few times. V and J are TRBV29-1 and TRBJ2-2; 8 bases fit TRBD1. Trimming took 5 bases from V and 6 from J; bases not matched to a gene: 5. CDR1 is SQVTM, CDR2 ANQGSEA, per germline. The length of the CDR3 is 13 residues. CDR3 sequence reads: CSVSPTGAGELFF. As DNA, the CDR3 is TGCAGCGTTTCCCCGACAGGGGCCGGGGAGCTGTTTTTT.